This paragraph reports one T cell receptor (beta chain). Assay used: immunoSEQ multiplex PCR; TCRdb lists only in-frame clones, some missing. The table lists roughly 60,000 clones, almost 95% of them singletons. This sample stems from a study of technical replicates of blood from several donors. The CDR3 has 15 residues. CDR1 is MNHNS and CDR2 is SASEGT in the germline V gene. The V segment lost 6 bases and the J segment 6 bases; nucleotides outside the gene matches: 12. The sequencing input was PBMCs. The TCR originated in a human donor in good health. Some clones in this sample may be carry-over from other donors' samples. The rearrangement joins TRBV6-1 to TRBJ1-1; TRBD1 aligns across 8 bases. The CDR3 coding sequence is TGTGCCAGCAGGATTGCAGGGGGCGGGGGCTCTGAAGCTTTCTTT. This encodes CASRIAGGGGSEAFF.